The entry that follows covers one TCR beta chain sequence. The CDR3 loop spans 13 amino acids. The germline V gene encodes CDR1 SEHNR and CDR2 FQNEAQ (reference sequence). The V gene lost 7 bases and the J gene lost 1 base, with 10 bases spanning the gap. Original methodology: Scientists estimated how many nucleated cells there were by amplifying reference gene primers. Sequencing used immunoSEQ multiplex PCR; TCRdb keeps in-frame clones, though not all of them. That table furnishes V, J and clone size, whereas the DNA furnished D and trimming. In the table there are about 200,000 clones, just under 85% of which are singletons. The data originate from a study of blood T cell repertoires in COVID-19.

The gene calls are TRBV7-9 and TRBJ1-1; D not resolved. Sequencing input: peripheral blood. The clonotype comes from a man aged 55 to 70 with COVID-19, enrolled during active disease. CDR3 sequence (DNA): TGTGCCAGCATCCCGTCCCCGAACACTGAAGCTTTCTTT. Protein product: CASIPSPNTEAFF.